This T cell receptor beta chain was sequenced in a study of blood T cell repertoires in COVID-19 (dated by TCRdb to 2019 to 2021). Some background on the complete study: Samples covering the acute and convalescent phases of COVID-19 were provided by collaborators in the United States, Italy and Spain. A freely available public database, intended as a resource for researchers studying the immune response to SARS-CoV-2, is where the repertoires were released. The material from the prospective study consisted of cDNA or gDNA derived from T cells, B-cell-depleted T cells, or PBMCs. Samples came from the ongoing ImmuneRACE study (first 160 participants) plus 1,254 subjects from 6 global collaborators. Subjects who had been exposed to COVID-19, were actively infected with it, or had recovered from it provided the deeply sampled blood TCRbeta repertoires that made up the dataset. HLA class I and class II types, where available, came from metadata supplied by the sample provider rather than from assay-based typing. The sample metadata nearly always contained a de-identified subject ID, COVID-19 status, age in years and sex. What the work shows at the level of the full study, not this receptor alone: The quantity of clinical and demographic metadata differed by source and by participant and was supplied without curation.

TCRbeta CDR3 regions were amplified from genomic DNA using the immunoSEQ Assay, a bias-controlled multiplex PCR. Per the authors' processing: The number of nucleated cells in each sample was estimated by amplification of reference gene primers within the assay. Sequence reads were collapsed and filtered to measure the absolute abundance of every unique TCRbeta CDR3 rearrangement. For each sample, productive Simpson clonality was calculated by taking the square root of Simpson's diversity index across productive rearrangements. The source is immuneACCESS, and TCRdb retained only in-frame sequences with V and J called. Part of the clones is not carried over; for the studies checked, unresolved V genes explain less than half of this, and the remainder is unexplained. V and J calls and clone size are as listed in that table; D and trimming were resolved from the DNA. The sample table shows approximately 51,000 clones, and approximately 85% are seen once. Approximately 15% of the sample rests with the top ten.

With regard to this clone: Its cognate antigen has yet to be identified. No clone much larger than this one lies a single base away; base qualities are absent.

Collaborating institutions collected whole blood in K2EDTA tubes following their own protocols. Collaborator samples were shipped for TCRbeta analysis as frozen whole blood, isolated PBMCs, or DNA extracted from either sample type. Specimen: peripheral blood. This clonotype originated in a human donor in a cohort sampled during active COVID-19.

The bases read TGTGCCAGCAGGTCCCCCCTTATCCCAAGAGTTTACACCTTC. It encodes CASRSPLIPRVYTF. The sequence is built from TRBV6-5 and TRBJ1-2, with no confident D gene call. The cysteine opens and the phenylalanine closes a CDR3 of 14 amino acids. Only CDR3 DNA is held: 42 bases, read in frame from base 1. V sheds 6 bases and J sheds 11 bases, leaving 22 bases between their ends. Looking up the germline V gene yields CDR1 MNHEY and CDR2 SVGAGI.